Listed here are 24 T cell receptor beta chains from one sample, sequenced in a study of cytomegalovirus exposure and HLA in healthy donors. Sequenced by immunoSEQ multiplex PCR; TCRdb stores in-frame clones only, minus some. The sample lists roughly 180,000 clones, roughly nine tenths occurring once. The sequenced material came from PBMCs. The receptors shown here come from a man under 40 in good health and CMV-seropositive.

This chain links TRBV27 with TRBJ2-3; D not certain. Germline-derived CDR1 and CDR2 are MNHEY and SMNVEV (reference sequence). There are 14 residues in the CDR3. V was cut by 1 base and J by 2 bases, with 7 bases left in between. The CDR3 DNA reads TGTGCCAGCAGTTTATGGAGAAACACAGATACGCAGTATTTT. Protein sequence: CASSLWRNTDTQYF.

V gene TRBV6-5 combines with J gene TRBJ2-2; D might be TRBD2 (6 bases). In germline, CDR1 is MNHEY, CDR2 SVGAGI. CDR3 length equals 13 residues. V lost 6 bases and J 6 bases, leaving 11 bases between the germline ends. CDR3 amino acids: CASRRGGSGELFF. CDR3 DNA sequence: TGTGCCAGCAGGAGGGGAGGATCCGGGGAGCTGTTTTTT.

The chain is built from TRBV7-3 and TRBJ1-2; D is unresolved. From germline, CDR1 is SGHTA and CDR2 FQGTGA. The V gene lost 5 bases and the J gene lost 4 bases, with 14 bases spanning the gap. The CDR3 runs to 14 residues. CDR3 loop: CASSPAGGSYGYTF. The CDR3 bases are TGTGCCAGCAGCCCCGCAGGTGGGAGCTATGGCTACACCTTC. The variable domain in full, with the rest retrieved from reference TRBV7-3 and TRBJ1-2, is GAGVSQTPSNKVTEKGKYVELRCDPISGHTALYWYRQSLGQGPEFLIYFQGTGAADDSGLPNDRFFAVRPEGSVSTLKIQRTERGDSAVYLCASSPAGGSYGYTFGSGTRLTVV.

The CDR3 region is CASSLFGQYGTQYF. The CDR3, as DNA: TGTGCCAGCAGTTTATTTGGACAGTACGGGACCCAGTACTTC. The V call is TRBV27, the J call TRBJ2-5; a weak D match, TRBD1 (6 bases). The CDR3 loop spans 14 amino acids. Trimming pared 1 base from V and 7 bases from J, leaving 13 bases between. Germline lookup yields CDR1 MNHEY and CDR2 SMNVEV (reference sequence).

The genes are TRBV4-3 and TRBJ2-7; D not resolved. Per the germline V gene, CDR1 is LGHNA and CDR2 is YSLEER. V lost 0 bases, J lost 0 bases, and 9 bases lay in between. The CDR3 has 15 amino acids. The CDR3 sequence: CASSQDRRSSYEQYF. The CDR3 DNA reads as TGCGCCAGCAGCCAAGATAGAAGGAGCTCCTACGAGCAGTACTTC.

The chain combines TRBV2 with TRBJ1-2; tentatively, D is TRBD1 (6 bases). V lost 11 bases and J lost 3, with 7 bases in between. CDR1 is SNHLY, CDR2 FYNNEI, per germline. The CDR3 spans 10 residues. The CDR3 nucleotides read TGTGCCGAGGGGGACTATGGCTACACCTTC. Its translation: CAEGDYGYTF.

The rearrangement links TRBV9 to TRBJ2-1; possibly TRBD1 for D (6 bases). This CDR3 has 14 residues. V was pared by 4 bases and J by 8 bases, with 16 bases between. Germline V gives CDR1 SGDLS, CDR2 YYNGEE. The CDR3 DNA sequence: TGTGCCAGCAGCCCCCCCGTAGGGGGACATGAGCAGTTCTTC. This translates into CASSPPVGGHEQFF.

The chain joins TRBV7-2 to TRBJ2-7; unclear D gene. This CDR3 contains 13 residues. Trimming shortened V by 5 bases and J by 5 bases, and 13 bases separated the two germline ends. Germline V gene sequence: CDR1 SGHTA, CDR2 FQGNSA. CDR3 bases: TGTGCCAGCAGCCGAGGTCTGCTGGACGAGCAGTACTTC. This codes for CASSRGLLDEQYF.

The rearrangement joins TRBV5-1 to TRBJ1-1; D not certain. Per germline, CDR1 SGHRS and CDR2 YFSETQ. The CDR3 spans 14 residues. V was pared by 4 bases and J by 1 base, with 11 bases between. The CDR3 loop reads CASSLQTQNTEAFF. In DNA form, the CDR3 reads TGCGCCAGCAGCCTACAGACGCAGAACACTGAAGCTTTCTTT.

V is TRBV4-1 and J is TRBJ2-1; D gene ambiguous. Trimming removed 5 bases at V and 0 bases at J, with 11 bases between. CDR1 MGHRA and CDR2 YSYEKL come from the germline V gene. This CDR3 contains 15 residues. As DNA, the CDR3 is TGCGCCAGCAGCTCAAGGTCAGGCTCCTACAATGAGCAGTTCTTC. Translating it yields CASSSRSGSYNEQFF.

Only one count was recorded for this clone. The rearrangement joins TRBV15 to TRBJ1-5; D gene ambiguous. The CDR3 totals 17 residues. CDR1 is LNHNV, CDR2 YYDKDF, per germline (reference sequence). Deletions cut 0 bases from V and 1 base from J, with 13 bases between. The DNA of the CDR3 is TGTGCCACCAGCAGAGATCCCCCGGGCTTGAGCAATCAGCCCCAGCATTTT. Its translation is CATSRDPPGLSNQPQHF.

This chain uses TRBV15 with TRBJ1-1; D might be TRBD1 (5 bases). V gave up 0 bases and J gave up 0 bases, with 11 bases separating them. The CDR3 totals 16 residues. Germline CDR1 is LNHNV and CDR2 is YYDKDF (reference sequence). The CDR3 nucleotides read TGTGCCACCAGCAGAGAGGTGGACATCTTGAACACTGAAGCTTTCTTT. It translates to CATSREVDILNTEAFF. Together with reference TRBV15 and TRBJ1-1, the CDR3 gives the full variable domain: DAMVIQNPRYQVTQFGKPVTLSCSQTLNHNVMYWYQQKSSQAPKLLFHYYDKDFNNEADTPDNFQSRRPNTSFCFLDIRSPGLGDTAMYLCATSREVDILNTEAFFGQGTRLTVV.

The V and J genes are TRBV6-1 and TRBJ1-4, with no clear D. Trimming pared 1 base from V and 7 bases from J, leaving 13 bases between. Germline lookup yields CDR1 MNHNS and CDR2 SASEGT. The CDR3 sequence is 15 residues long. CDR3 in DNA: TGTGCCAGCAGTGAAGTATACTCCAAGTTTGAAAAACTGTTTTTT. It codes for CASSEVYSKFEKLFF.

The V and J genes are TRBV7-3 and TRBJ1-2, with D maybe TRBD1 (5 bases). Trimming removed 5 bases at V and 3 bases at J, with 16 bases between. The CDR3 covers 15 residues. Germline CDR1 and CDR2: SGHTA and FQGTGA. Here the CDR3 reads CASSLGDGYYYGYTF. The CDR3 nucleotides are TGTGCCAGCAGCCTGGGGGACGGATATTACTATGGCTACACCTTC.

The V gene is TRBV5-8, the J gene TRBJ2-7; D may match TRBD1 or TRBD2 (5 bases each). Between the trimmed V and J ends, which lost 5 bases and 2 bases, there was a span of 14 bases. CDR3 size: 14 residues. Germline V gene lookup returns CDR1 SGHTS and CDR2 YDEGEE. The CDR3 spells CASSWGSFTYEQYF. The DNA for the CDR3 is TGTGCCAGCAGTTGGGGGAGTTTTACCTACGAGCAGTACTTC.

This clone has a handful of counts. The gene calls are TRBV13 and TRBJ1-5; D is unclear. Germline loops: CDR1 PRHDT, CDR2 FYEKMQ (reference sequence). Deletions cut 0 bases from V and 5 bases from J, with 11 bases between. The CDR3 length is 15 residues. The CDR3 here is CASSLGVGGYQPQHF. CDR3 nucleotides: TGTGCCAGCAGCTTAGGTGTAGGAGGTTATCAGCCCCAGCATTTT. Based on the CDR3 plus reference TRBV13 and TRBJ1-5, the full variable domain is AAGVIQSPRHLIKEKRETATLKCYPIPRHDTVYWYQQGPGQDPQFLISFYEKMQSDKGSIPDRFSAQQFSDYHSELNMSSLELGDSALYFCASSLGVGGYQPQHFGDGTRLSIL.

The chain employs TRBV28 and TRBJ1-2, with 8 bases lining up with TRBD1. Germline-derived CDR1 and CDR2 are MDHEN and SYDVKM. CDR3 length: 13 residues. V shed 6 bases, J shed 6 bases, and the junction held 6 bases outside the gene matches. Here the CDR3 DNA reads TGTGCCAGCAGCCGACAGGGGTTCCATGGCTACACCTTC. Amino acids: CASSRQGFHGYTF.

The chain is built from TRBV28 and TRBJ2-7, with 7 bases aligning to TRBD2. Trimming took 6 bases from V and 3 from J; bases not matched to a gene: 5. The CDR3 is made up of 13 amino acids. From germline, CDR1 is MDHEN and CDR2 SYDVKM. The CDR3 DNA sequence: TGTGCCAGCAGCCCGGGACTATTCTACGAGCAGTACTTC. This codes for CASSPGLFYEQYF.

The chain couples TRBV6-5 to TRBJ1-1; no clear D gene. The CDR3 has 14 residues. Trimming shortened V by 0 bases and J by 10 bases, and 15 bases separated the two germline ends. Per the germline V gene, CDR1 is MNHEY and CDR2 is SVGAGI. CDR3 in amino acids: CASSYSGSKNVAFF. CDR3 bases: TGTGCCAGCAGTTACTCTGGCTCCAAGAACGTAGCTTTCTTT.

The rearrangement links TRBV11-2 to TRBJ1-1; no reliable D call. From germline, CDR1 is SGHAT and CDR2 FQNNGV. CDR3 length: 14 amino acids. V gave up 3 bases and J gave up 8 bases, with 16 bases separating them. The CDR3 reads CASSLMGIEVEAFF. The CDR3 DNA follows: TGTGCCAGCAGCTTGATGGGTATAGAGGTGGAAGCTTTCTTT.

The CDR3 region is CAGGEGRYSYEQYF. In nucleotides, the CDR3 is TGTGCCGGGGGAGAGGGAAGGTACTCCTACGAGCAGTACTTC. The chain combines TRBV2 with TRBJ2-7, with D tentatively TRBD1 or TRBD2 (5 bases each). Germline assignment: CDR1 SNHLY and CDR2 FYNNEI. The CDR3 loop spans 14 amino acids. Trimming took off 11 bases at V and 0 bases at J, with 17 bases between the two ends.

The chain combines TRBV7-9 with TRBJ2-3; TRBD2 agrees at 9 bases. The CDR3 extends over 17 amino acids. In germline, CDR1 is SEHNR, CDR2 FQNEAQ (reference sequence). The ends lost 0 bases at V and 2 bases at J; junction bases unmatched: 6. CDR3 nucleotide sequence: TGTGCCAGCAGCTTAGCGCAGGGCGGGAGGGCCACAGATACGCAGTATTTT. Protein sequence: CASSLAQGGRATDTQYF.

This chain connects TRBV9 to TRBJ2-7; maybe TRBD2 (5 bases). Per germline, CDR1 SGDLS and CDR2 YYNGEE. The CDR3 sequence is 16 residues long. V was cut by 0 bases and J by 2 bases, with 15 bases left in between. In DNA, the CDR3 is TGTGCCAGCAGCGTAGGTCTGGACTTTTTGACCTACGAGCAGTACTTC. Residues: CASSVGLDFLTYEQYF.

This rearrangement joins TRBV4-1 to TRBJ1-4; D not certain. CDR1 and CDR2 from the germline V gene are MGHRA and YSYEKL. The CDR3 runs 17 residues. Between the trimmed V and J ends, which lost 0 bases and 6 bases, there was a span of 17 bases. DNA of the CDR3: TGCGCCAGCAGCCAAGACCTCCCAGGCAGTACCTATGAAAAACTGTTTTTT. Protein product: CASSQDLPGSTYEKLFF.